This T cell receptor beta chain was observed in a study of blood T cells in healthy people across ages. The use of a sample-barcoded 5' primer and a J-beta primer mix characterized a second PCR of roughly 6 to 11 cycles. Every molecule of cDNA carried a tag from a template-switch adaptor with 12 random nucleotides. One entry per CDR3 protein results from TCRdb running MiXCR on the 5' RACE reads. The data show under 1,000,000 distinct CDR3 sequences, about 36% seen once. Findings of the study overall: Significant beta diversity loss was already apparent by age around 40, declining roughly linearly.

Remarks on this clonotype: Its antigen is unknown.

Per-sample yields of isolated PBMCs were at least 7 million. No fewer than 5.5 micrograms of total RNA were isolated from every sample. The sequence derives from a man younger than 35 in good health. The sample taken for sequencing was blood.

CDR3 coding DNA: TGTGCCAGCAGCCCCCAAAAGGGGGGCACTGAAGCTTTCTTT. Residues: CASSPQKGGTEAFF. V usage is TRBV7-9 and J usage is TRBJ1-1; D is possibly TRBD1 (6 bases). The V end lost 5 bases, the J end lost 4 bases, and 14 bases lay between the germline ends. The CDR3 runs to 14 residues. Germline V CDR1 and CDR2: SEHNR, FQNEAQ (reference sequence). Variable domain in full (rest from reference TRBV7-9 and TRBJ1-1): DTGVSQNPRHKITKRGQNVTFRCDPISEHNRLYWYRQTLGQGPEFLTYFQNEAQLEKSRLLSDRFSAERPKGSFSTLEIQRTEQGDSAMYLCASSPQKGGTEAFFGQGTRLTVV.